The present entry profiles one T cell receptor (beta chain) with its context. Germline values: CDR1 WNHNN, CDR2 SYGVQD (reference sequence). Trimming removed 5 bases at V and 2 bases at J, with 15 bases between. The CDR3 is made up of 15 amino acids. This entry comes from a study of blood T cell repertoires in COVID-19. TCRdb's copy holds only in-frame clones and misses some; the assay was immunoSEQ multiplex PCR. The repertoire holds approximately 100,000 clones, roughly 91% seen once, with about a fifth in the top ten. The TCR sequence derives from a human donor with acute or convalescent COVID-19. The donor label of this sample is uncertain. The sample comprised peripheral blood. V gene TRBV10-1 combines with J gene TRBJ1-2; D might be TRBD1 (6 bases). CDR3 bases: TGCGCCAGCAGTCCCGTCACAGGGACAAACTATGGCTACACCTTC. Its translation is CASSPVTGTNYGYTF.